The clone carrying this T cell receptor (beta chain) has a handful of counts. Its antigen is unknown. The CDR3 runs 14 residues. V lost 1 base to trimming and J lost 4 bases, with 10 bases between them. CDR1 MGHRA and CDR2 YSYEKL come from the germline V gene. TCRdb re-derived calls from the 5' RACE reads in MiXCR, one entry per CDR3 protein. In the table there are 200,000 to 300,000 distinct CDR3 sequences, roughly a tenth of which are singletons. These data come from a study of identical twins. Study-level points and caveats: Abundant beta clonotypes from cord blood bore fewer insertions; memory repertoires lacked this pattern. Invariant MAIT and iNKT cells are populations that could partly confound zero-insertion analyses. Among beta out-of-frame sequences, excess sharing between twins appeared weaker. Some out-of-frame alpha sequences were shared by twins, and these showed excess low generation probability.

The chain carries TRBV4-1 and TRBJ2-5; no firm D call. The material sequenced was memory T cells sorted from blood. This clonotype originated in a man aged 50-60 years in good health. Here the CDR3 reads CASSQGRHLETQYF. CDR3 nucleotide sequence: TGCGCCAGCAGCCAAGGTCGGCATCTAGAGACCCAGTACTTC.